The sequence of this T cell receptor (beta chain) was determined in a study of T cells in Graves' hyperthyroidism and ophthalmopathy. The study, taken as a whole, reports: It was a median 6.5 months before onset that the model predicted ophthalmopathy.

It was uncontrolled infection, other autoimmune disease, pregnancy or lactation that excluded patients. The TCR beta CDR3 regions underwent amplification using RNA transcripts as the source. Primed by the HTBI set, a first-round RT-PCR was run on the TCR CDR3. TCRdb re-called the multiplex PCR reads with MiXCR, one entry per CDR3 protein. The sample lists around 500,000 distinct CDR3 sequences, around an eighth occurring once. This clonotype was counted at least ten times. The antigen remains undetermined. The sample comprised blood. This receptor was obtained from a woman aged 18 to 35 with Graves' hyperthyroidism.

Here the CDR3 reads CASSLGVARQANEKLFF. The CDR3 region has the DNA TGCGCCAGCAGCTTGGGGGTAGCACGACAGGCTAATGAAAAACTGTTTTTT. The chain employs TRBV5-1 and TRBJ1-4; D might be TRBD1 (6 bases). The CDR3 spans 17 residues. CDR1 and CDR2 (germline): SGHRS, YFSETQ. V was cut by 0 bases and J by 3 bases, with 15 bases left in between.